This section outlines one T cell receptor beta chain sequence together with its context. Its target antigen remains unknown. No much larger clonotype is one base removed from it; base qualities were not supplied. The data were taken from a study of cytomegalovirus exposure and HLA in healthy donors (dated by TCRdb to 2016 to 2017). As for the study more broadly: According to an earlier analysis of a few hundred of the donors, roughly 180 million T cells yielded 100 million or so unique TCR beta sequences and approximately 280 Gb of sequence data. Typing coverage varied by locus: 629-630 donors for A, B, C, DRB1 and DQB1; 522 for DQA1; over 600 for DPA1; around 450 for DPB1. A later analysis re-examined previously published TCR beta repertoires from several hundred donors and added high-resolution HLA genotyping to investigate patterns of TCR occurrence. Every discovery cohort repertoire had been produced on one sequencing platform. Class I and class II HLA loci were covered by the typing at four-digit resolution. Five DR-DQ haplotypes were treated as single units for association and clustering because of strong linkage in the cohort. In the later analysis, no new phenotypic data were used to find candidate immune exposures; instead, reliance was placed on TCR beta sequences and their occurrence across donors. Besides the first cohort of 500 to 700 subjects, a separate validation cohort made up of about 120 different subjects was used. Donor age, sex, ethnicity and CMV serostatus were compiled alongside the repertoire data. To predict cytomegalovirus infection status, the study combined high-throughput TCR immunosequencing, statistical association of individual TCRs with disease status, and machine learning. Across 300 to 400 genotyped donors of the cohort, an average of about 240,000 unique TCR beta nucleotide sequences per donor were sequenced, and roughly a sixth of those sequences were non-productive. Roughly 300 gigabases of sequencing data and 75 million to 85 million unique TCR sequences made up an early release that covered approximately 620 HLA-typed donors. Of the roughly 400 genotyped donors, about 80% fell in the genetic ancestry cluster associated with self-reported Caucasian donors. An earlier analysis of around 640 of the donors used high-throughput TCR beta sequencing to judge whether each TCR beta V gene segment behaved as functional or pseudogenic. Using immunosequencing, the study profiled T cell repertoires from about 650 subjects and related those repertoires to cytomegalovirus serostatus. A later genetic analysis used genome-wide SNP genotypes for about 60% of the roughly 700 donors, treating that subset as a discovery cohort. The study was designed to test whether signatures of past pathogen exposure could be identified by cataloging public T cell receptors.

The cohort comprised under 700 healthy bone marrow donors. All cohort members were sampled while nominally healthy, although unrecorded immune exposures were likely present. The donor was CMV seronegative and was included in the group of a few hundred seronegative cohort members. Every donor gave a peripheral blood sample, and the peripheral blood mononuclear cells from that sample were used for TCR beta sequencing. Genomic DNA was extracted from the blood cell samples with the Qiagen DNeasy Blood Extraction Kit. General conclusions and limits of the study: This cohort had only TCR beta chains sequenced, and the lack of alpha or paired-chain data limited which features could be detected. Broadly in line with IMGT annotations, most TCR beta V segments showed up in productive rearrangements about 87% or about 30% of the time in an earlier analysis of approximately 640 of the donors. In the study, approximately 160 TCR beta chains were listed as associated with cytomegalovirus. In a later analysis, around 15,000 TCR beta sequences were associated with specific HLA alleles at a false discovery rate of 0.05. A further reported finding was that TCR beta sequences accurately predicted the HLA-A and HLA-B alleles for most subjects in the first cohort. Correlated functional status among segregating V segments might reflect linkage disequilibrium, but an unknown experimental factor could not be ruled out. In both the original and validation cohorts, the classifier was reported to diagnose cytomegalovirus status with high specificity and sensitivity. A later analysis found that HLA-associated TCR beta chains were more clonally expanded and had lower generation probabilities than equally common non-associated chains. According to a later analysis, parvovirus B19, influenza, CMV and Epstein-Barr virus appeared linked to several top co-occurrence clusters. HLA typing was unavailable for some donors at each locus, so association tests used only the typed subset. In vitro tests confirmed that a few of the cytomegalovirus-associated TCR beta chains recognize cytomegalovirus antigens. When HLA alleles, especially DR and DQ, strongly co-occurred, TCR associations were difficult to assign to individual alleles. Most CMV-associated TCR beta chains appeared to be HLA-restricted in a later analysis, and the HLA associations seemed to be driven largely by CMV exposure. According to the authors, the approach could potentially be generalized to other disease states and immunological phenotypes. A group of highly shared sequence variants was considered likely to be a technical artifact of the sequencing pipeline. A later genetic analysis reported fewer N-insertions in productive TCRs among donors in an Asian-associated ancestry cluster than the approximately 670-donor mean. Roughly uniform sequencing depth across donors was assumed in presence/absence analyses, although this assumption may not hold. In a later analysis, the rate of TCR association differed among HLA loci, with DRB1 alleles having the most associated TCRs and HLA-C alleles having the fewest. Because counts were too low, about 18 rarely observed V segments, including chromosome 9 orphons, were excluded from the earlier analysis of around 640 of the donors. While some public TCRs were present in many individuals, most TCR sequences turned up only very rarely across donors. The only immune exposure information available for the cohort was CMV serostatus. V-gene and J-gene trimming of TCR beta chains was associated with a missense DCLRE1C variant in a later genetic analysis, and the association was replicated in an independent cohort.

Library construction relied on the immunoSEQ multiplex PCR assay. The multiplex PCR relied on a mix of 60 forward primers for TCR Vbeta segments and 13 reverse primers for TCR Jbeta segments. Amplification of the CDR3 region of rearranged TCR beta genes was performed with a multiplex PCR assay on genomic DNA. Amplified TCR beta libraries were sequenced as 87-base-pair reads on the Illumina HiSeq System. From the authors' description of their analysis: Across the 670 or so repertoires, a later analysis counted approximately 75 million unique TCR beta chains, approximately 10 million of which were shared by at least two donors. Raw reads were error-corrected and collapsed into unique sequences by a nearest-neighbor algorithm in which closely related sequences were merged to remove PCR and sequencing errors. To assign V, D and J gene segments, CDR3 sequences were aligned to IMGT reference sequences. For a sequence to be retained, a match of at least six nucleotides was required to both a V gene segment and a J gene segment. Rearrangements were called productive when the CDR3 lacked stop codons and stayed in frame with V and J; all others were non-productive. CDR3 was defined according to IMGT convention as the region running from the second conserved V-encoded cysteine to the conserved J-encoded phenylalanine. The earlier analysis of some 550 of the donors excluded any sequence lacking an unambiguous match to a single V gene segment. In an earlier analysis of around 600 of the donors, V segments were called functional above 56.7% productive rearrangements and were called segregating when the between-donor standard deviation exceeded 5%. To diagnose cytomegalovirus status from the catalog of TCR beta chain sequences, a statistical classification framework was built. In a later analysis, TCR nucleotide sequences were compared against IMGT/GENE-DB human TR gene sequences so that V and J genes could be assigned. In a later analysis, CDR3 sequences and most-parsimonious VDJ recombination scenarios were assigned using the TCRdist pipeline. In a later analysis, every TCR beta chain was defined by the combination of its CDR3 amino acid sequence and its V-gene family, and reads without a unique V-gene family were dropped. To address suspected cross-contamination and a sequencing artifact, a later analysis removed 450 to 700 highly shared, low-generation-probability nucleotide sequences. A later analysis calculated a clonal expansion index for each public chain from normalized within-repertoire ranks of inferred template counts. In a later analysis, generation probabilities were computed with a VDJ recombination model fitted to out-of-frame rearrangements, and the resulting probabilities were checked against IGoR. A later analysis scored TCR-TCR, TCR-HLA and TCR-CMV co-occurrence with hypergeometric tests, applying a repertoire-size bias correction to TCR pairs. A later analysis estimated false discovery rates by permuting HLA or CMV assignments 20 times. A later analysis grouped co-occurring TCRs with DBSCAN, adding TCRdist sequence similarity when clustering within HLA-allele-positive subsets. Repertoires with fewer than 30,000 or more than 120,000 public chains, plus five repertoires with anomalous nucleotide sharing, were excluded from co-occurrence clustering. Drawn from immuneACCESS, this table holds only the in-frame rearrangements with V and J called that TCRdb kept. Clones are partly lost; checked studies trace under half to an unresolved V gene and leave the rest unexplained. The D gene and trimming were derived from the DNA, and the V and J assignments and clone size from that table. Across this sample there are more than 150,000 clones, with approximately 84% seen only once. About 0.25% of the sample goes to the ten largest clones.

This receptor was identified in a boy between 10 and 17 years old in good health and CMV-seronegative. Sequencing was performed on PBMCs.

The DNA sequence follows: TGTGCCAGCAGCCAAATACTAGTAAAAGAGACCCAGTACTTC. This encodes CASSQILVKETQYF. Recombination joined TRBV11-2 with TRBJ2-5, with a tentative D gene TRBD2 over 5 matching bases. For CDR1 and CDR2, the germline V gene lists SGHAT and FQNNGV. Cut back by 5 bases and 3 bases, the V and J ends lie 13 bases apart. From the cysteine through the phenylalanine, the CDR3 covers 14 amino acids. This entry keeps only the CDR3 DNA: 42 bases, framed from base 1.